This TCR beta chain stems from a study of blood T cell repertoires in COVID-19. Germline trimming cut 5 bases from V and 2 bases from J; bases unmatched to any gene: 8. Germline values: CDR1 LGHDT, CDR2 YNNKEL (reference sequence). CDR3 length: 15 residues. Clones were read by immunoSEQ multiplex PCR, and TCRdb kept only the in-frame ones, dropping some. The sample lists fewer than 250,000 clones; 90% were seen once. Input material: PBMCs or T cells enriched from blood (not recorded which). The TCR comes from a man aged 30-40 years who had been exposed to COVID-19. The J gene is TRBJ2-7, the V gene TRBV3-1 (or the pseudogene TRBV3-2); TRBD2 matches at 8 bases. Written as DNA, the CDR3 is TGTGCCAGCAGCTTAGTCGCGGGGGGTACCTACGAGCAGTACTTC. This sequence encodes CASSLVAGGTYEQYF.